Following are 29 T cell receptor beta chains from one sample sequenced in a study of shared clonotypes between healthy human individuals. TCRdb's copy holds only in-frame clones and misses some; the assay was immunoSEQ multiplex PCR. The top ten clones hold 0.13% of a sample with 2 million to 2.5 million clones, 90% to 97% of them seen once. The sequenced sample consisted of naive CD4+ T cells sorted from blood. As for subset: CD45RA+ positively selected. The receptor source for this set is a man aged 18 to 30 in good health.

The J gene is TRBJ1-2, the V gene TRBV7-9; D is undetermined. Looked up from germline, CDR1 is SEHNR and CDR2 is FQNEAQ (reference sequence). V was pared by 4 bases and J by 6 bases, with 9 bases between. CDR3 size: 12 residues. In nucleotides, the CDR3 is TGTGCCAGCAGCTCGGCAGCAAATGGCTACACCTTC. Protein: CASSSAANGYTF.

The chain recombines TRBV6-5 with TRBJ2-7; D assignment may be TRBD1 or TRBD2 (5 bases each). Trimming left V 8 bases short and J 3 bases short, with 14 bases between. Looked up from germline, CDR1 is MNHEY and CDR2 is SVGAGI. The CDR3 spans 13 residues. The chain's CDR3 is CASAKTGHYEQYF. The CDR3 DNA follows: TGTGCCAGCGCAAAGACGGGGCACTACGAGCAGTACTTC.

This rearrangement joins TRBV28 to TRBJ2-7; 7 nucleotides agree with TRBD1. V dropped 9 bases and J dropped 5; count of bases not matched to a gene: 7. Germline V CDR1 and CDR2: MDHEN, SYDVKM. The CDR3 runs to 12 residues. This CDR3 is CASTGQLNEQYF. In nucleotides, the CDR3 is TGTGCCAGTACGGGACAGCTCAACGAGCAGTACTTC.

The chain combines TRBV27 with TRBJ2-7, with 8 bases matching TRBD2. CDR3 length equals 12 residues. V lost 9 bases and J lost 4; bases outside the gene matches: 5. Germline-derived CDR1 and CDR2 are MNHEY and SMNVEV (reference sequence). DNA for the CDR3: TGTGCCAGTTCCCGGGGGGGTTACGAGCAGTACTTC. Protein sequence: CASSRGGYEQYF.

This chain links TRBV20-1 with TRBJ1-1, with D possibly TRBD1 on 5 matching bases. The germline gives CDR1 DFQATT, CDR2 SNEGSKA (reference sequence). This CDR3 is 11 amino acids long. Trimming removed 3 bases at V and 7 bases at J, with 9 bases between. The CDR3 region is CSASRGVEAFF. CDR3 bases: TGCAGTGCTAGTCGAGGGGTTGAAGCTTTCTTT.

The chain carries TRBV28 and TRBJ1-3; D unresolved. The germline gives CDR1 MDHEN, CDR2 SYDVKM. The CDR3 sequence is 12 residues long. The germline V and J ends were trimmed by 6 bases and 7 bases, with 10 bases remaining between them. CDR3 coding DNA: TGTGCCAGCAGCGAAACGACGAACACCATATATTTT. Protein: CASSETTNTIYF.

This sequence joins TRBV10-1 and TRBJ1-1; a possible D gene is TRBD1 (6 bases). Trimming stripped 3 bases from V and 4 bases from J, with 12 bases between. The CDR3 covers 14 residues. Germline CDR1 and CDR2: WNHNN and SYGVQD (reference sequence). The CDR3 here is CASSDGGARTEAFF. CDR3 coding DNA: TGCGCCAGCAGTGATGGGGGGGCGCGCACTGAAGCTTTCTTT.

This chain joins TRBV30 and TRBJ1-2; D may be TRBD1 (6 bases). Germline loops: CDR1 GTSNPN, CDR2 SVGIG (reference sequence). V was shortened by 3 bases and J by 4 bases, with 18 bases between the two germline ends. The CDR3 contains 15 residues. The CDR3 spells CAWSEGGRALYGYTF. CDR3 nucleotides: TGTGCCTGGAGCGAGGGGGGCAGGGCCCTCTATGGCTACACCTTC.

The CDR3, as DNA: TGTGCCAGCAGCTTGGAGAACGGGCTTAGATCCTATAATTCACCCCTCCACTTT. Amino acid sequence: CASSLENGLRSYNSPLHF. The chain carries TRBV5-5 and TRBJ1-6; no definite D call. Trimming removed 0 bases from V and 1 base from J, with 14 bases in between. Germline V gene lookup returns CDR1 SGHKS and CDR2 YYEKEE (reference sequence). The CDR3 is 18 residues long.

The rearrangement joins TRBV30 to TRBJ1-6; no clear D gene. The length of the CDR3 is 12 residues. The germline V gene has CDR1 GTSNPN and CDR2 SVGIG (reference sequence). The V gene lost 2 bases and the J gene lost 11 bases, with 10 bases spanning the gap. In nucleotides, the CDR3 is TGTGCCTGGAGTTCTGGGATGACACCCCTCCACTTT. This sequence encodes CAWSSGMTPLHF. The whole variable domain, filled in from reference TRBV30 and TRBJ1-6, reads SQTIHQWPATLVQPVGSPLSLECTVEGTSNPNLYWYRQAAGRGLQLLFYSVGIGQISSEVPQNLSASRPQDRQFILSSKKLLLSDSGFYLCAWSSGMTPLHFGNGTRLTVT.

The V call is TRBV7-9, the J call TRBJ2-7; TRBD1 matches 10 bases. The V gene end was trimmed by 5 bases and the J gene end by 2 bases; junction bases not matched to a gene: 3. This CDR3 is 14 amino acids long. Germline CDR1 reads SEHNR; CDR2 reads FQNEAQ (reference sequence). The CDR3 sequence: CASSRDRGAYEQYF. CDR3 sequence (DNA): TGTGCCAGCAGCCGGGACAGGGGCGCCTACGAGCAGTACTTC.

The genes are TRBV7-2 and TRBJ2-2; D is undetermined. The CDR3 totals 14 residues. The germline gives CDR1 SGHTA, CDR2 FQGNSA. Trimming pared 1 base from V and 7 bases from J, leaving 10 bases between. CDR3 nucleotide sequence: TGTGCCAGCAGCTTAGAGCCAAGGATCGGGGAGCTGTTTTTT. It yields the protein CASSLEPRIGELFF.

The V gene is TRBV11-2, the J gene TRBJ2-2, with D perhaps matching TRBD1 (6 bases). V was clipped by 0 bases and J by 5 bases, with 7 bases between them. Germline V gene sequence: CDR1 SGHAT, CDR2 FQNNGV. The CDR3 totals 14 residues. CDR3 residues: CASSLDGTTGELFF. In DNA form, the CDR3 reads TGTGCCAGCAGCTTAGACGGGACAACCGGGGAGCTGTTTTTT.

The rearrangement uses TRBV30 and TRBJ1-5; 8 positions match TRBD1. The CDR3 has 13 residues. Trimming took 2 bases from V and 11 from J; bases not matched to a gene: 8. Germline lookup yields CDR1 GTSNPN and CDR2 SVGIG (reference sequence). DNA for the CDR3: TGTGCCTGGAGTAAGGACAGGGTTTCGTCCCAGCATTTT. Translated: CAWSKDRVSSQHF.

This clone occurred a few times. V gene TRBV5-4 combines with J gene TRBJ1-1, with D perhaps matching TRBD1 (6 bases). CDR1 SGHNT and CDR2 YYREEE come from the germline V gene (reference sequence). CDR3 length: 15 amino acids. V gave up 3 bases and J gave up 0 bases, with 12 bases separating them. The CDR3 DNA is TGTGCCAGCAGCTCGGCATCAGGGGTGAACACTGAAGCTTTCTTT. It is translated as CASSSASGVNTEAFF.

For this clone: Other nucleotide sequences in the sample specify the same CDR3. The chain couples TRBV6-5 to TRBJ2-7; D perhaps matches TRBD1 (6 bases). Germline CDR1 MNHEY, CDR2 SVGAGI. The CDR3 has 16 residues. Trimming removed 0 bases from V and 0 bases from J, with 12 bases in between. CDR3 region: CASSYSGRGGSYEQYF. CDR3 nucleotide sequence: TGTGCCAGCAGTTACTCGGGCAGGGGTGGCTCCTACGAGCAGTACTTC.

This clone was found once. The CDR3 DNA reads TGTGCCAGCAGTCAATTCGCCGGGACTAGCGGGATCAATGAGCAGTTCTTC. This gives the protein CASSQFAGTSGINEQFF. The chain links TRBV27 to TRBJ2-1, with 13 bases lining up with TRBD2. The CDR3 loop spans 17 amino acids. Germline CDR1 MNHEY, CDR2 SMNVEV (reference sequence). V was clipped by 5 bases and J by 6 bases; unmatched bases: 10.

The V and J genes are TRBV27 and TRBJ1-5; TRBD1 might be the D (6 bases). V dropped 5 bases and J dropped 4 bases, with 18 bases sitting between them. The CDR3 runs to 16 residues. Per germline, CDR1 MNHEY and CDR2 SMNVEV (reference sequence). CDR3 nucleotide sequence: TGTGCCAGCAGTCTAAGACAAACAGGGAAAAATCAGCCCCAGCATTTT. Residues: CASSLRQTGKNQPQHF.

This clone was observed a few times. This sample includes further DNA sequences coding for the same CDR3. The V and J genes are TRBV18 and TRBJ1-2; TRBD1 matches 8 bases. Germline V gives CDR1 KGHSH, CDR2 LQKENI. This CDR3 is 13 amino acids long. Trimming took 3 bases from V and 6 from J; bases not matched to a gene: 3. The CDR3 loop reads CASSPDRADGYTF. In DNA form, the CDR3 reads TGTGCCAGCTCACCGGACAGGGCTGATGGCTACACCTTC.

This clone showed up just once. The chain couples TRBV5-1 to TRBJ2-3; TRBD2 agrees at 13 bases. The CDR3 totals 14 residues. Looked up from germline, CDR1 is SGHRS and CDR2 is YFSETQ. Trimming removed 7 bases from V and 5 bases from J; junction bases left unmatched: 4. CDR3 protein: CASQTSGGLDTQYF. As DNA, the CDR3 is TGCGCCAGCCAGACTAGCGGGGGGCTAGATACGCAGTATTTT.

The V call is TRBV11-2, the J call TRBJ1-6; TRBD1 matches at 7 bases. The CDR3 runs 14 residues. Trimming removed 6 bases from V and 5 bases from J; junction bases left unmatched: 4. The germline V gene has CDR1 SGHAT and CDR2 FQNNGV. In DNA form, the CDR3 reads TGTGCCAGCAGTCCGGGACAGAATAATTCACCCCTCCACTTT. Amino acid sequence: CASSPGQNNSPLHF.

This clone was detected once. The chain couples TRBV6-1 to TRBJ2-2; D unclear. Trimming pared 4 bases from V and 4 bases from J, leaving 7 bases between. The CDR3 runs 13 residues. Germline CDR1 reads MNHNS; CDR2 reads SASEGT. CDR3 nucleotide sequence: TGTGCCAGCAGTGCCTCAATCACCGGGGAGCTGTTTTTT. This encodes CASSASITGELFF.

The chain is built from TRBV4-1 and TRBJ1-1; no reliable D call. CDR3 size: 15 residues. Germline CDR1 is MGHRA and CDR2 is YSYEKL. Trimming took 1 base from V and 0 from J, leaving 9 bases between them. In DNA, the CDR3 is TGCGCCAGCAGCCAAGTAAGGTTTCTGAACACTGAAGCTTTCTTT. Its translation: CASSQVRFLNTEAFF.

This CDR3 is CASSLVGLNEKLFF. The CDR3 bases are TGTGCCAGCAGCTTAGTTGGACTTAATGAAAAACTGTTTTTT. The rearrangement joins TRBV7-9 to TRBJ1-4; D gene uncertain. The CDR3 is 14 residues long. Germline V gives CDR1 SEHNR, CDR2 FQNEAQ (reference sequence). V was pared by 1 base and J by 4 bases, with 7 bases between.

The chain combines TRBV5-1 with TRBJ2-1; D ambiguous. Trimming took 1 base from V and 12 from J, leaving 14 bases between them. Germline values: CDR1 SGHRS, CDR2 YFSETQ. The CDR3 is 13 amino acids. The CDR3 DNA reads as TGCGCCAGCAGCTTGCTTTCTGAGGAAGGGCAGTTCTTC. It yields the protein CASSLLSEEGQFF. Full variable domain (missing parts from reference TRBV5-1 and TRBJ2-1): KAGVTQTPRYLIKTRGQQVTLSCSPISGHRSVSWYQQTPGQGLQFLFEYFSETQRNKGNFPGRFSGRQFSNSRSEMNVSTLELGDSALYLCASSLLSEEGQFFGPGTRLTVL.

The chain recombines TRBV19 with TRBJ1-2; a weak D match, TRBD1 (5 bases). The CDR3 loop spans 14 amino acids. Germline V gene sequence: CDR1 LNHDA, CDR2 SQIVND (reference sequence). V lost 2 bases and J lost 1, with 8 bases in between. The chain's CDR3 is CASSIPGHNYGYTF. CDR3 sequence (DNA): TGTGCCAGTAGTATACCAGGGCATAACTATGGCTACACCTTC.

This clone came up once. The V and J genes are TRBV2 and TRBJ2-3, with D possibly TRBD2 on 7 matching bases. Germline CDR1 SNHLY, CDR2 FYNNEI. V was pared by 8 bases and J by 0 bases, with 12 bases between. The CDR3 is 14 residues long. The CDR3 sequence is CASGGDTSTDTQYF. The CDR3 bases are TGTGCCAGCGGGGGGGACACCAGCACAGATACGCAGTATTTT.

The gene calls are TRBV15 and TRBJ1-5, with TRBD1 identical over 8 bases. With 6 bases clipped from V and 6 bases from J, the junction kept 7 bases outside the gene matches. The CDR3 covers 14 residues. The germline gives CDR1 LNHNV, CDR2 YYDKDF (reference sequence). The CDR3 loop is CATRTGERGQPQHF. CDR3 DNA: TGTGCCACCAGGACAGGGGAGAGAGGTCAGCCCCAGCATTTT. The full variable domain, its missing parts supplied by reference TRBV15 and TRBJ1-5, is DAMVIQNPRYQVTQFGKPVTLSCSQTLNHNVMYWYQQKSSQAPKLLFHYYDKDFNNEADTPDNFQSRRPNTSFCFLDIRSPGLGDTAMYLCATRTGERGQPQHFGDGTRLSIL.

This clone has just one count. The chain employs TRBV11-2 and TRBJ2-7, with 7 nucleotides matching TRBD1. J was trimmed by 2 bases and V by 2 bases; bases with no gene match: 6. Per the germline V gene, CDR1 is SGHAT and CDR2 is FQNNGV. The CDR3 covers 15 residues. CDR3: CASSLLQGPAYEQYF. DNA of the CDR3: TGTGCCAGCAGCTTATTACAGGGGCCCGCCTACGAGCAGTACTTC.